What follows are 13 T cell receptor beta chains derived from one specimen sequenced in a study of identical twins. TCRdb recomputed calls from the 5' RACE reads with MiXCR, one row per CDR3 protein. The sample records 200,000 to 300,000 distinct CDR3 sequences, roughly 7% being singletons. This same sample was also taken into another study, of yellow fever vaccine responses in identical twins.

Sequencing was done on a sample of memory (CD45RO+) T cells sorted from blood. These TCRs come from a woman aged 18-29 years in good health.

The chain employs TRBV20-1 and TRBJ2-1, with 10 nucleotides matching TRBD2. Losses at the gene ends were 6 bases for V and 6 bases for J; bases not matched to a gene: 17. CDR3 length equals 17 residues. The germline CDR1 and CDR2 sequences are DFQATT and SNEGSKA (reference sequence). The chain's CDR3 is CSAYARVLAGVGNEQFF. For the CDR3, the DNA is TGCAGTGCCTACGCCCGGGTTCTAGCGGGAGTTGGCAATGAGCAGTTCTTC.

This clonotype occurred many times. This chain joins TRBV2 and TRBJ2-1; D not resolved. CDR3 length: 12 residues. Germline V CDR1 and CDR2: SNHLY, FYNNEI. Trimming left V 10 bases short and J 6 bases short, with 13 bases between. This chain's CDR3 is CAITRNSNEQFF. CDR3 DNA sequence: TGTGCCATTACAAGGAATTCCAATGAGCAGTTCTTC.

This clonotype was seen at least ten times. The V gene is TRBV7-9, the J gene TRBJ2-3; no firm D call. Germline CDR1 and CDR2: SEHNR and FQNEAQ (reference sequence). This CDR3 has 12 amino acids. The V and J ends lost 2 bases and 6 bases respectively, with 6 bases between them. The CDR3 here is CASSLSADTQYF. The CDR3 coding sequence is TGTGCCAGCAGCTTATCCGCGGATACGCAGTATTTT.

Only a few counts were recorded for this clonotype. As DNA, the CDR3 is TGCGCCAGCCGAAGCCGAGGGACTACCGGGGAGCTGTTTTTT. Its protein product is CASRSRGTTGELFF. This rearrangement joins TRBV5-1 to TRBJ2-2; maybe TRBD2 (6 bases). Germline V gene lookup returns CDR1 SGHRS and CDR2 YFSETQ. The CDR3 is made up of 14 amino acids. Trimming cost V 7 bases and J 5 bases, with 15 bases left between them.

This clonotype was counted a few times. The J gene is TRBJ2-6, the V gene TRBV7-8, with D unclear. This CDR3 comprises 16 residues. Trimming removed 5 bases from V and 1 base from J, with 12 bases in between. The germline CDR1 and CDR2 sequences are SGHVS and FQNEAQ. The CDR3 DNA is TGTGCCAGCAGCCAGGAATTTTGGTCTGGGGCCAACGTCCTGACTTTC. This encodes CASSQEFWSGANVLTF.

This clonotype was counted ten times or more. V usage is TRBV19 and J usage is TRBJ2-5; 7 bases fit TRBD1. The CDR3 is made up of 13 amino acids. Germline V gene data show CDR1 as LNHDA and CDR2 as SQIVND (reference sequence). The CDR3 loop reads CARFVGGKETQYF. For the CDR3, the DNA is TGTGCACGATTCGTAGGGGGCAAAGAGACCCAGTACTTC.

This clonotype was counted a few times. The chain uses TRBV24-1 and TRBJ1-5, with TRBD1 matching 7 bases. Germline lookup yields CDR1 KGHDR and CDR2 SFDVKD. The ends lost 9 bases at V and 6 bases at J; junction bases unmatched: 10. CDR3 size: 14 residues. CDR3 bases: TGTGCCACCCACCCGGGAGGGGGCGGTCAGCCCCAGCATTTT. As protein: CATHPGGGGQPQHF.

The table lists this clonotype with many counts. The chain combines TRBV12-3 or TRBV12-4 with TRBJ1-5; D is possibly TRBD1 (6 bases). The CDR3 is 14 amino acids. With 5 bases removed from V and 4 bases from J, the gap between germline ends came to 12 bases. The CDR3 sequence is CASSEGDTNQPQHF. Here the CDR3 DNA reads TGTGCCAGCAGTGAGGGGGACACAAATCAGCCCCAGCATTTT.

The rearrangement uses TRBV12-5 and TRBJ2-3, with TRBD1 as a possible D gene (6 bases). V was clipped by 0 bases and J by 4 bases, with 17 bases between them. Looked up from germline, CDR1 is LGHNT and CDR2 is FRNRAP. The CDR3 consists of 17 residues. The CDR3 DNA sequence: TGTGCTAGTGGTTTGGTGTGGACAGTTTTATCCTCAGATACGCAGTATTTT. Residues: CASGLVWTVLSSDTQYF.

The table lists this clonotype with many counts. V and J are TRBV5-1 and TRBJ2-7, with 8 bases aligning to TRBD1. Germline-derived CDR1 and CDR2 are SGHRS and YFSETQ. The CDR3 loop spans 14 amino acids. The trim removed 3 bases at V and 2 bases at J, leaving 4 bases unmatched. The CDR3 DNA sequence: TGCGCCAGCAGCTCGGACAGGGTTACCTACGAGCAGTACTTC. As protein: CASSSDRVTYEQYF.

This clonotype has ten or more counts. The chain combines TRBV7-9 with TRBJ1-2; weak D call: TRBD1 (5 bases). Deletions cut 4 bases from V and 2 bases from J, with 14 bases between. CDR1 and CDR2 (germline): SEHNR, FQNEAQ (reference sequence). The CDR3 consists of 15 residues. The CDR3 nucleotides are TGTGCCAGCAGCTCCGGGGGTGCGAGGAACTATGGCTACACCTTC. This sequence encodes CASSSGGARNYGYTF.

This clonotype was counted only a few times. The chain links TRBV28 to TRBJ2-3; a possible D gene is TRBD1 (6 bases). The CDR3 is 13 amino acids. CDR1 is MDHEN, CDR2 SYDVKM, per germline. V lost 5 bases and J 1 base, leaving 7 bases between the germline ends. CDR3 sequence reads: CASSQGRTDTQYF. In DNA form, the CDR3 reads TGTGCCAGCAGTCAGGGGCGCACAGATACGCAGTATTTT.

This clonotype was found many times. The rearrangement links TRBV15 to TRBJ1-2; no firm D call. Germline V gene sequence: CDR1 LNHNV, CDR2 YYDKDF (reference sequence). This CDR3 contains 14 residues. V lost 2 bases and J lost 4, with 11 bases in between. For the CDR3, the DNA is TGTGCCACCAGCAGATCAGGCGGAGTCTATGGCTACACCTTC. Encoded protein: CATSRSGGVYGYTF. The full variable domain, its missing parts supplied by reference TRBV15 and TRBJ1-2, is DAMVIQNPRYQVTQFGKPVTLSCSQTLNHNVMYWYQQKSSQAPKLLFHYYDKDFNNEADTPDNFQSRRPNTSFCFLDIRSPGLGDTAMYLCATSRSGGVYGYTFGSGTRLTVV.